The 21 T cell receptor beta chains given below trace back to one sample, sequenced in a study of blood T cell repertoires in COVID-19. The assay was immunoSEQ multiplex PCR, and TCRdb's table has in-frame clones only and misses some. The data contain some 240,000 clones, about 90% of them singletons. What was sequenced was peripheral blood. These TCRs come from a woman aged 55-69 years with COVID-19, enrolled during active disease.

The chain couples TRBV7-9 to TRBJ2-1, with 8 bases lining up with TRBD2. The CDR3 runs to 15 residues. Germline lookup yields CDR1 SEHNR and CDR2 FQNEAQ (reference sequence). Trimming at V came to 1 base and at J to 6 bases, leaving 5 bases not matched to a gene. CDR3 sequence: CASSLVTGGVNEQFF. The CDR3 bases are TGTGCCAGCAGCTTAGTAACGGGAGGGGTCAATGAGCAGTTCTTC.

The rearrangement links TRBV4-1 to TRBJ1-2, with D unresolved. Trimming cost V 1 base and J 0 bases, with 3 bases left between them. Germline lookup yields CDR1 MGHRA and CDR2 YSYEKL. This CDR3 comprises 13 residues. In DNA form, the CDR3 reads TGCGCCAGCAGCCAAGTATCTAACTATGGCTACACCTTC. Its protein is CASSQVSNYGYTF.

Only one count was recorded for this clone. The chain uses TRBV5-8 and TRBJ2-1; 10 bases map to TRBD1. CDR3 length: 15 amino acids. The J segment lost 6 bases and the V segment lost 6 bases, leaving 9 bases of the junction unmatched. CDR1 is SGHTS, CDR2 YDEGEE, per germline. CDR3 sequence reads: CASTYRDRGLNEQFF. CDR3 DNA: TGTGCCAGCACCTACCGGGACAGGGGCCTCAATGAGCAGTTCTTC.

There are many counts of this clone. The J gene is TRBJ2-7, the V gene TRBV25-1; perhaps TRBD1 as D (6 bases). The length of the CDR3 is 16 residues. The V gene's germline CDR1 is MGHDK and CDR2 SYGVNS. V dropped 3 bases and J dropped 3 bases, with 18 bases sitting between them. This CDR3 is CASSDIQGYPFYEQYF. The CDR3 bases are TGTGCCAGCAGTGACATTCAGGGGTACCCCTTCTACGAGCAGTACTTC.

The chain employs TRBV4-2 and TRBJ1-5; D not certain. Germline V gene lookup returns CDR1 LGHNA and CDR2 YNFKEQ. Trimming took off 0 bases at V and 0 bases at J, with 9 bases between the two ends. The length of the CDR3 is 16 residues. The CDR3 loop is CASSQDRGYSNQPQHF. The CDR3 DNA is TGTGCCAGCAGCCAAGATCGGGGATATAGCAATCAGCCCCAGCATTTT.

This sequence joins TRBV7-2 and TRBJ1-5, with D perhaps TRBD1 (6 bases). The germline gives CDR1 SGHTA, CDR2 FQGNSA. V was shortened by 5 bases and J by 5 bases, with 13 bases between the two germline ends. This CDR3 is built from 14 residues. The CDR3 region is CASSLQGGDQPQHF. The CDR3 nucleotides read TGTGCCAGCAGCCTACAGGGCGGAGATCAGCCCCAGCATTTT.

The chain has TRBV18 and TRBJ1-6; 8 bases map to TRBD1. V lost 4 bases and J lost 0; bases outside the gene matches: 11. CDR3 length equals 19 residues. The germline gives CDR1 KGHSH, CDR2 LQKENI. CDR3: CASSLGSDRGNSYNSPLHF. The CDR3 bases are TGTGCCAGCTCACTTGGCTCAGACAGGGGCAACTCCTATAATTCACCCCTCCACTTT.

The chain has TRBV4-3 and TRBJ1-3, with TRBD1 matching 8 bases. CDR3 length equals 16 residues. V lost 4 bases to trimming and J lost 2 bases; unmatched junction nucleotides: 7. Per the germline V gene, CDR1 is LGHNA and CDR2 is YSLEER. CDR3 sequence reads: CASSPGQGGAGNTIYF. Here the CDR3 DNA reads TGCGCCAGCAGCCCTGGACAGGGAGGAGCTGGAAACACCATATATTTT.

The gene calls are TRBV6-5 and TRBJ1-5; no firm D call. Germline loops: CDR1 MNHEY, CDR2 SVGAGI. Trimming stripped 2 bases from V and 3 bases from J, with 5 bases between. The CDR3 spans 13 residues. DNA for the CDR3: TGTGCCAGCAGTTACGTACTCAATCAGCCCCAGCATTTT. Its protein is CASSYVLNQPQHF.

The chain has TRBV3-1 (or the pseudogene TRBV3-2) and TRBJ1-1; tentatively, D is TRBD1 (6 bases). This CDR3 is built from 14 residues. The germline V and J ends were trimmed by 0 bases and 7 bases, with 12 bases remaining between them. Per germline, CDR1 LGHDT and CDR2 YNNKEL (reference sequence). This CDR3 reads CASSQEWIQGEAFF. The CDR3 region has the DNA TGTGCCAGCAGCCAAGAGTGGATACAGGGTGAAGCTTTCTTT.

The J gene is TRBJ1-3, the V gene TRBV29-1, with unresolved D. Germline CDR1 SQVTM, CDR2 ANQGSEA. V dropped 4 bases and J dropped 8 bases, with 9 bases sitting between them. CDR3 size: 11 residues. CDR3 residues: CSVGLWDTIYF. The CDR3 DNA follows: TGCAGCGTTGGACTATGGGACACCATATATTTT.

This chain links TRBV9 with TRBJ2-1; D may be TRBD2 (5 bases). Germline V gene lookup returns CDR1 SGDLS and CDR2 YYNGEE. V lost 0 bases to trimming and J lost 7 bases, with 14 bases between them. The CDR3 has 15 amino acids. The CDR3 loop reads CASSVATRGRNEQFF. CDR3 bases: TGTGCCAGCAGCGTAGCTACCCGGGGAAGGAATGAGCAGTTCTTC. The whole variable domain, filled in from reference TRBV9 and TRBJ2-1, reads DSGVTQTPKHLITATGQRVTLRCSPRSGDLSVYWYQQSLDQGLQFLIQYYNGEERAKGNILERFSAQQFPDLHSELNLSSLELGDSALYFCASSVATRGRNEQFFGPGTRLTVL.

The rearrangement uses TRBV19 and TRBJ2-7, with 9 bases aligning to TRBD1. Trimming at V came to 1 base and at J to 3 bases, leaving 13 bases not matched to a gene. From germline, CDR1 is LNHDA and CDR2 SQIVND (reference sequence). This CDR3 is 18 amino acids long. The DNA for the CDR3 is TGTGCCAGTAGTATAGGGAAGCTATCGGGACAGGGCCTCTACGAGCAGTACTTC. As protein: CASSIGKLSGQGLYEQYF.

V is TRBV5-6 and J is TRBJ2-7, with a weak D call TRBD1 (6 bases). The CDR3 loop spans 13 amino acids. V lost 4 bases to trimming and J lost 4 bases, with 12 bases between them. Germline V gene data show CDR1 as SGHDT and CDR2 as YYEEEE. Here the CDR3 reads CASSPGTPYEQYF. The CDR3 bases are TGTGCCAGCAGCCCCGGGACACCTTACGAGCAGTACTTC.

This chain links TRBV12-5 with TRBJ1-4; a possible D gene is TRBD1 (5 bases). There are 14 residues in the CDR3. The ends were cut back, 1 base at V and 7 bases at J, with 10 bases in the middle. Germline assignment: CDR1 LGHNT and CDR2 FRNRAP. CDR3 bases: TGTGCTAGTGGTTTGGACAGGTCTACTGAAAAACTGTTTTTT. Protein: CASGLDRSTEKLFF.

The gene calls are TRBV7-2 and TRBJ2-3; D is perhaps TRBD2 (5 bases). Trimming took off 1 base at V and 4 bases at J, with 6 bases between the two ends. The CDR3 has 13 amino acids. Germline CDR1 reads SGHTA; CDR2 reads FQGNSA. The CDR3 spells CASSLGGPDTQYF. DNA for the CDR3: TGTGCCAGCAGCTTAGGAGGGCCAGATACGCAGTATTTT. Full variable domain (remainder filled in from reference TRBV7-2 and TRBJ2-3): GAGVSQSPSNKVTEKGKDVELRCDPISGHTALYWYRQSLGQGLEFLIYFQGNSAPDKSGLPSDRFSAERTGGSVSTLTIQRTQQEDSAVYLCASSLGGPDTQYFGPGTRLTVL.

The rearrangement joins TRBV3-1 (or the pseudogene TRBV3-2) to TRBJ1-3, with D unresolved. Trimming removed 3 bases from V and 4 bases from J, with 19 bases in between. The CDR3 runs 17 residues. In germline, CDR1 is LGHDT, CDR2 YNNKEL (reference sequence). This chain's CDR3 is CASSQRSPSLGGNTIYF. DNA of the CDR3: TGTGCCAGCAGCCAGAGGAGTCCTTCCCTTGGCGGAAACACCATATATTTT.

In its sample, this clone was seen a few times. CDR3 loop: CASSKGTANTEAFF. CDR3 sequence (DNA): TGTGCCAGCAGTAAGGGGACAGCAAACACTGAAGCTTTCTTT. The rearrangement links TRBV7-9 to TRBJ1-1; 7 positions match TRBD1. V lost 6 bases and J lost 2; bases outside the gene matches: 6. The CDR3 spans 14 residues. Germline CDR1 and CDR2: SEHNR and FQNEAQ (reference sequence).

The V and J genes are TRBV7-3 and TRBJ2-1; a possible D gene is TRBD1 (6 bases). This CDR3 is built from 19 residues. The V gene lost 2 bases and the J gene lost 0 bases, with 20 bases spanning the gap. Germline V CDR1 and CDR2: SGHTA, FQGTGA. The chain's CDR3 is CASSLEMGAALSSYNEQFF. DNA for the CDR3: TGTGCCAGCAGCTTAGAAATGGGGGCAGCGCTGAGCTCCTACAATGAGCAGTTCTTC.

This clone was found once. The genes are TRBV24-1 and TRBJ1-2, with D perhaps TRBD1 (5 bases). Germline CDR1 reads KGHDR; CDR2 reads SFDVKD. The CDR3 totals 11 residues. Trimming stripped 9 bases from V and 8 bases from J, with 12 bases between. This CDR3 reads CATPPGIGYTF. In DNA form, the CDR3 reads TGTGCCACCCCCCCAGGGATCGGCTACACCTTC.

The CDR3 reads CASRPGQGAREQYF. The CDR3 DNA reads TGTGCCAGCAGGCCGGGACAGGGGGCGCGGGAGCAGTACTTC. The chain links TRBV6-5 to TRBJ2-7, with 12 nucleotides matching TRBD1. CDR3 length: 14 residues. CDR1 and CDR2 from the germline V gene are MNHEY and SVGAGI. Losses at the gene ends were 6 bases for V and 7 bases for J; bases not matched to a gene: 7.